The T cell receptor (beta chain) under discussion was sequenced for a study of control samples from healthy donors and cancer patients. Here immunoSEQ multiplex PCR was the method, and the copy in TCRdb shows in-frame clones only, minus some. The top ten clones hold approximately 15% of a sample with around 13,000 clones, around 94% of them seen once. The receptor was isolated from a man at least 80 years old with lung cancer. Material for sequencing was PBMCs.

CDR3 nucleotide sequence: TGTGCCAGTAGGGACAGGGCCAACTATGGCTACACCTTC. The encoded protein is CASRDRANYGYTF. The gene calls are TRBV6-5 and TRBJ1-2; 9 positions match TRBD1. The trim removed 9 bases at V and 2 bases at J, leaving 4 bases unmatched. The CDR3 consists of 13 residues. Per the germline V gene, CDR1 is MNHEY and CDR2 is SVGAGI.